The 28 T cell receptor beta chains listed next were all sequenced from one sample in a study of control samples from healthy donors and cancer patients. Clones were sequenced by immunoSEQ multiplex PCR, and TCRdb holds only the in-frame ones, with some missing. The profile shows 52,000 or so clones, roughly 92% of them singletons. The sample was blood. The receptors here all came from a man aged 25 to 40 in good health.

CDR3 sequence (DNA): TGTGCCAGCAGTAGCCTTAGGGGCGGTAATTCACCCCTCCACTTT. Translating gives CASSSLRGGNSPLHF. The genes are TRBV2 and TRBJ1-6, with D possibly being TRBD1 (5 bases). CDR1 is SNHLY, CDR2 FYNNEI, per germline. Trimming removed 5 bases from V and 6 bases from J, with 14 bases in between. The CDR3 runs 15 residues.

This chain links TRBV19 with TRBJ2-4, with D possibly being TRBD1 (6 bases). This CDR3 spans 13 amino acids. Germline values: CDR1 LNHDA, CDR2 SQIVND (reference sequence). The ends were cut back, 8 bases at V and 3 bases at J, with 11 bases in the middle. This CDR3 is CASSGQLKNIQYF. CDR3 coding DNA: TGTGCCAGTTCAGGACAGCTCAAAAACATTCAGTACTTC.

The chain joins TRBV5-4 to TRBJ1-3, with D possibly matching TRBD1 (5 bases). With 4 bases removed from V and 2 bases from J, the gap between germline ends came to 13 bases. From germline, CDR1 is SGHNT and CDR2 YYREEE (reference sequence). This CDR3 region has 15 residues. The CDR3 nucleotides read TGTGCCAGCAGCAGACCACAACAGGCTGGAAACACCATATATTTT. Its translation: CASSRPQQAGNTIYF.

The chain uses TRBV10-3 and TRBJ2-7, with D possibly being TRBD2 (6 bases). Germline V gene data show CDR1 as ENHRY and CDR2 as SYGVKD. V was clipped by 2 bases and J by 1 base, with 15 bases between them. The CDR3 sequence is 16 residues long. The CDR3: CAISEGGGESSYEQYF. The DNA of the CDR3 is TGTGCCATCAGTGAGGGAGGAGGGGAGAGTTCCTACGAGCAGTACTTC.

The rearrangement joins TRBV7-8 to TRBJ1-1; 10 positions match TRBD1. Germline CDR1 SGHVS, CDR2 FQNEAQ. V shed 4 bases, J shed 5 bases, and the junction held 4 bases outside the gene matches. The CDR3 runs 14 residues. CDR3 residues: CASSYGTGVTEAFF. Here the CDR3 DNA reads TGTGCCAGCAGCTACGGGACAGGGGTAACTGAAGCTTTCTTT.

This chain uses TRBV5-8 with TRBJ1-1; D is uncertain. Germline V CDR1 and CDR2: SGHTS, YDEGEE. This CDR3 comprises 13 residues. With 7 bases removed from V and 2 bases from J, the gap between germline ends came to 12 bases. CDR3 residues: CASAILLNTEAFF. The CDR3 DNA is TGTGCCAGCGCCATCCTCCTTAACACTGAAGCTTTCTTT. Full variable domain (remainder filled in from reference TRBV5-8 and TRBJ1-1): EAGVTQSPTHLIKTRGQQATLRCSPISGHTSVYWYQQALGLGLQFLLWYDEGEERNRGNFPPRFSGRQFPNYSSELNVNALELEDSALYLCASAILLNTEAFFGQGTRLTVV.

The V gene is TRBV19, the J gene TRBJ1-4; D unclear. This CDR3 comprises 10 residues. Looked up from germline, CDR1 is LNHDA and CDR2 is SQIVND (reference sequence). Trimming removed 5 bases at V and 15 bases at J, with 10 bases between. The CDR3 nucleotides read TGTGCCAGTAGTGCCGGGGTAGTGTTTTTT. Encoded protein: CASSAGVVFF.

CDR3 in DNA: TGTGCCAGCAGGAGCTCACCTAGGGTTAACTATGGCTACACCTTC. It yields the protein CASRSSPRVNYGYTF. The chain is built from TRBV2 and TRBJ1-2; D ambiguous. This CDR3 is 15 amino acids long. Germline V gene data show CDR1 as SNHLY and CDR2 as FYNNEI. The V end was cut by 6 bases, the J end by 1 base, with 15 bases between.

V usage is TRBV5-6 and J usage is TRBJ2-1; possible D gene TRBD2, 5 bases. V was clipped by 4 bases and J by 4 bases, with 18 bases between them. The length of the CDR3 is 16 residues. Germline-derived CDR1 and CDR2 are SGHDT and YYEEEE. CDR3 in amino acids: CASSPSQRVWYNEQFF. The CDR3 DNA follows: TGTGCCAGCAGCCCGTCTCAGAGGGTTTGGTACAATGAGCAGTTCTTC.

V usage is TRBV4-3 and J usage is TRBJ1-1; D is undetermined. Germline V gene lookup returns CDR1 LGHNA and CDR2 YSLEER. The CDR3 sequence is 13 residues long. V dropped 0 bases and J dropped 4 bases, with 6 bases sitting between them. CDR3 sequence (DNA): TGCGCCAGCAGCCAAGAGGTGGCCACTGAAGCTTTCTTT. It translates to CASSQEVATEAFF.

The gene calls are TRBV27 and TRBJ1-3; D call uncertain. The ends were cut back, 6 bases at V and 7 bases at J, with 10 bases in the middle. The CDR3 runs to 12 residues. CDR1 MNHEY and CDR2 SMNVEV come from the germline V gene (reference sequence). Here the CDR3 DNA reads TGTGCCAGCAGCGGACCGGGGAACACCATATATTTT. Translation gives CASSGPGNTIYF.

The J gene is TRBJ2-1, the V gene TRBV4-2; D remains unclear. The CDR3 length is 14 residues. Trimming removed 0 bases at V and 6 bases at J, with 9 bases between. The germline V gene has CDR1 LGHNA and CDR2 YNFKEQ. Here the CDR3 reads CASSQDLVSNEQFF. CDR3 sequence (DNA): TGTGCCAGCAGCCAAGATCTTGTCAGCAATGAGCAGTTCTTC.

The chain couples TRBV3-1 (or the pseudogene TRBV3-2) to TRBJ1-2, with TRBD1 matching over 9 bases. The CDR3 has 13 amino acids. Unmatched junction bases numbered 6, after V lost 5 bases and J lost 8 bases. CDR1 and CDR2 (germline): LGHDT, YNNKEL (reference sequence). CDR3 DNA: TGTGCCAGCAGCTTGGGACAGGGCAGGGGCTACACCTTC. It translates to CASSLGQGRGYTF.

The chain combines TRBV6-5 with TRBJ1-2; 7 bases are shared with TRBD1. The CDR3 contains 13 residues. The germline gives CDR1 MNHEY, CDR2 SVGAGI. With V trimmed by 5 bases and J by 3 bases, 3 bases remained unmatched. CDR3 sequence: CASSRTGDYGYTF. CDR3 nucleotide sequence: TGTGCCAGCAGTAGAACAGGGGACTATGGCTACACCTTC.

The chain employs TRBV27 and TRBJ2-7, with D perhaps TRBD2 (5 bases). The length of the CDR3 is 14 residues. The germline V and J ends were trimmed by 3 bases and 4 bases, with 13 bases remaining between them. Germline-derived CDR1 and CDR2 are MNHEY and SMNVEV (reference sequence). This CDR3 is CASSFSDSRYEQYF. DNA for the CDR3: TGTGCCAGCAGTTTCTCGGACTCCCGTTACGAGCAGTACTTC.

The chain carries TRBV5-5 and TRBJ2-7; 8 bases are shared with TRBD2. V gave up 5 bases and J gave up 5 bases; unmatched junction bases: 15. The CDR3 length is 16 residues. Germline-derived CDR1 and CDR2 are SGHKS and YYEKEE (reference sequence). CDR3 DNA: TGTGCCAGCAGATCCGGTCGGGCGGGAGGCCCAGACGAGCAGTACTTC. Its protein is CASRSGRAGGPDEQYF.

This clone appeared a few times. The chain joins TRBV27 to TRBJ1-2; 7 bases align to TRBD1. CDR1 MNHEY and CDR2 SMNVEV come from the germline V gene (reference sequence). V trimming: 1 base; J trimming: 11 bases; junction bases outside the gene matches: 19. CDR3 length: 17 residues. The CDR3 protein is CASSLLGQTGYGRSYTF. The DNA for the CDR3 is TGTGCCAGCAGTTTATTGGGACAGACAGGGTATGGCCGAAGTTACACCTTC.

This sequence joins TRBV5-6 and TRBJ2-7; 10 positions match TRBD2. V dropped 3 bases and J dropped 5; count of bases not matched to a gene: 8. The CDR3 spans 15 residues. Germline V gives CDR1 SGHDT, CDR2 YYEEEE. The CDR3 DNA follows: TGTGCCAGCAGCTCCGATAGCGGGGGGACCCACGAGCAGTACTTC. This encodes CASSSDSGGTHEQYF.

The CDR3 here is CASRTRQGATNEKLFF. The CDR3, as DNA: TGTGCCAGTAGGACTAGACAGGGGGCAACTAATGAAAAACTGTTTTTT. The rearrangement joins TRBV19 to TRBJ1-4, with TRBD1 matching over 9 bases. Germline V CDR1 and CDR2: LNHDA, SQIVND (reference sequence). This CDR3 region has 16 residues. The junction had 5 bases not matched to a gene; V was cut back by 6 bases and J by 0 bases.

In DNA form, the CDR3 reads TGTGCCAGCAGCTTTTCGGTGGGACTTAGCACAGATACGCAGTATTTT. Translation gives CASSFSVGLSTDTQYF. The rearrangement links TRBV5-8 to TRBJ2-3, with D perhaps TRBD2 (6 bases). The CDR3 covers 16 residues. Trimming left V 2 bases short and J 0 bases short, with 13 bases between. CDR1 SGHTS and CDR2 YDEGEE come from the germline V gene. The complete variable domain, with remaining parts taken from reference TRBV5-8 and TRBJ2-3, reads EAGVTQSPTHLIKTRGQQATLRCSPISGHTSVYWYQQALGLGLQFLLWYDEGEERNRGNFPPRFSGRQFPNYSSELNVNALELEDSALYLCASSFSVGLSTDTQYFGPGTRLTVL.

The chain uses TRBV24-1 and TRBJ2-1, with 12 positions matching TRBD2. This CDR3 comprises 13 residues. V lost 9 bases, J lost 8 bases, and 4 bases stayed unmatched. CDR1 is KGHDR and CDR2 is SFDVKD in the germline V gene. CDR3 nucleotide sequence: TGTGCCACCTCTAGCGGGGGGGCCCATGAGCAGTTCTTC. It codes for CATSSGGAHEQFF.

CDR3 coding DNA: TGTGCCACCAGTGAGGGCACAGATACGCAGTATTTT. Amino acids: CATSEGTDTQYF. This chain links TRBV24-1 with TRBJ2-3; D not resolved. This CDR3 region has 12 residues. The germline V gene has CDR1 KGHDR and CDR2 SFDVKD. Trimming pared 4 bases from V and 1 base from J, leaving 2 bases between.

The genes are TRBV2 and TRBJ1-2; D gene ambiguous. This CDR3 has 14 amino acids. V lost 3 bases and J lost 4, with 12 bases in between. Germline CDR1 SNHLY, CDR2 FYNNEI. This CDR3 reads CASSDDGVSYGYTF. CDR3 nucleotide sequence: TGTGCCAGCAGTGACGACGGGGTCTCCTATGGCTACACCTTC.

In DNA, the CDR3 is TGTGCCAGCTCAGCCGGGACTAGCGGCGATACGCAGTATTTT. The encoded protein is CASSAGTSGDTQYF. J is TRBJ2-3 and V is TRBV18; TRBD2 matches 11 bases. The CDR3 sequence is 14 residues long. Germline V CDR1 and CDR2: KGHSH, LQKENI. V lost 5 bases and J lost 6; bases outside the gene matches: 4.

V gene TRBV11-2 combines with J gene TRBJ1-2, with 7 bases fitting TRBD1. CDR1 and CDR2 from the germline V gene are SGHAT and FQNNGV. The CDR3 is 15 amino acids. Trimming at V came to 5 bases and at J to 4 bases, leaving 10 bases not matched to a gene. The CDR3 reads CASSDYRDSVYGYTF. For the CDR3, the DNA is TGTGCCAGCAGCGATTACCGGGACAGTGTCTATGGCTACACCTTC. Full variable domain (remainder filled in from reference TRBV11-2 and TRBJ1-2): EAGVAQSPRYKIIEKRQSVAFWCNPISGHATLYWYQQILGQGPKLLIQFQNNGVVDDSQLPKDRFSAERLKGVDSTLKIQPAKLEDSAVYLCASSDYRDSVYGYTFGSGTRLTVV.

V gene TRBV7-3 combines with J gene TRBJ2-1; maybe TRBD2 (6 bases). Germline-derived CDR1 and CDR2 are SGHTA and FQGTGA. The CDR3 covers 17 residues. V lost 1 base to trimming and J lost 7 bases, with 20 bases between them. CDR3 residues: CASSLSAGTRAVNEQFF. In DNA, the CDR3 is TGTGCCAGCAGCTTAAGCGCGGGAACCCGTGCTGTTAATGAGCAGTTCTTC.

The count of this clone is one. The chain uses TRBV30 and TRBJ1-1, with D unclear. The germline gives CDR1 GTSNPN, CDR2 SVGIG (reference sequence). The CDR3 sequence is 9 residues long. With 7 bases removed from V and 6 bases from J, the gap between germline ends came to 6 bases. For the CDR3, the DNA is TGTGCCTTGAATTCTGAAGCTTTCTTT. This sequence encodes CALNSEAFF. Together with reference TRBV30 and TRBJ1-1, the CDR3 gives the full variable domain: SQTIHQWPATLVQPVGSPLSLECTVEGTSNPNLYWYRQAAGRGLQLLFYSVGIGQISSEVPQNLSASRPQDRQFILSSKKLLLSDSGFYLCALNSEAFFGQGTRLTVV.

The chain recombines TRBV29-1 with TRBJ2-5; D is uncertain. CDR3 size: 13 residues. V lost 3 bases and J 1 base, leaving 9 bases between the germline ends. In germline, CDR1 is SQVTM, CDR2 ANQGSEA. The CDR3 protein is CSVESSLQETQYF. DNA of the CDR3: TGCAGCGTTGAGAGCTCCCTCCAAGAGACCCAGTACTTC.